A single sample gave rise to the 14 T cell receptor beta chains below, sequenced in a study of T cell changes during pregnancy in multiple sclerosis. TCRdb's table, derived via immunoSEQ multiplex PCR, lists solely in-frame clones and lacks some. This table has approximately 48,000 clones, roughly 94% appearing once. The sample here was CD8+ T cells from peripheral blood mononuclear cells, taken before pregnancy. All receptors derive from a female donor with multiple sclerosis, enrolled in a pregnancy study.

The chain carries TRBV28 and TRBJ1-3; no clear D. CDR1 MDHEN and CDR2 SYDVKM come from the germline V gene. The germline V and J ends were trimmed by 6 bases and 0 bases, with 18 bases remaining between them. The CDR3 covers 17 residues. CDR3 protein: CASSLPRRTYSGNTIYF. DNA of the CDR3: TGTGCCAGCAGCTTACCTAGGAGGACCTACTCTGGAAACACCATATATTTT.

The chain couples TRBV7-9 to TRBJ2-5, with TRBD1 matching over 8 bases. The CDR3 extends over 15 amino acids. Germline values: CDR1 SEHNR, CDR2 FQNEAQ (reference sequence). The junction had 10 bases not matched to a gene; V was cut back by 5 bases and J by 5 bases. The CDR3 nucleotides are TGTGCCAGCAGCCCCGGACAGGGAGATTGGGAGACCCAGTACTTC. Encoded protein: CASSPGQGDWETQYF.

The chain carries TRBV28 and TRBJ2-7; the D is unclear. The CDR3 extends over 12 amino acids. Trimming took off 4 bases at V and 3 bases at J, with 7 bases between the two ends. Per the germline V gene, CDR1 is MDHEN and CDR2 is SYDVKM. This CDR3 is CASSSLHYEQYF. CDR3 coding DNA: TGTGCCAGCAGTTCGTTACACTACGAGCAGTACTTC. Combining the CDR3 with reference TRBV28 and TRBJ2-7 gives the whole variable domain DVKVTQSSRYLVKRTGEKVFLECVQDMDHENMFWYRQDPGLGLRLIYFSYDVKMKEKGDIPEGYSVSREKKERFSLILESASTNQTSMYLCASSSLHYEQYFGPGTRLTVT.

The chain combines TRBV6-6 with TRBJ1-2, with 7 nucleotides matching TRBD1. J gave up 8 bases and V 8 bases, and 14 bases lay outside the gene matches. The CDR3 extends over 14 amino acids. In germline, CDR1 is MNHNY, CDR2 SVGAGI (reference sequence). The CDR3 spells CASWQGHPRGGYTF. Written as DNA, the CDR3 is TGTGCCAGCTGGCAGGGTCACCCCAGGGGGGGCTACACCTTC.

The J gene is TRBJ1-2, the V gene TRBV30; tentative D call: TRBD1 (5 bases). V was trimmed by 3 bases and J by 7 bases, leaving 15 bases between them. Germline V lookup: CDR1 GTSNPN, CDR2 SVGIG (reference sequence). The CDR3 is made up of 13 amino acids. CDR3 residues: CAWRIQAIVGYTF. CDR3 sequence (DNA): TGTGCCTGGAGGATACAGGCAATAGTTGGCTACACCTTC.

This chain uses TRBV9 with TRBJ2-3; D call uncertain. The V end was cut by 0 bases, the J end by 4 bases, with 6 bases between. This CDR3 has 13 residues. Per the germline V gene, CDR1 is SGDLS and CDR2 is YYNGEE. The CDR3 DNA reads TGTGCCAGCAGCGTAGACGTAGCAGATACGCAGTATTTT. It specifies CASSVDVADTQYF.

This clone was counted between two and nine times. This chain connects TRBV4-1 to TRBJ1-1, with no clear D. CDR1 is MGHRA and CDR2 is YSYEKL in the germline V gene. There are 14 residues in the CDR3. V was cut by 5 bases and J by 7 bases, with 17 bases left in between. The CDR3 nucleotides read TGCGCCAGCAGCTATCAAGGTGGATCAGGTGAAGCTTTCTTT. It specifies CASSYQGGSGEAFF.

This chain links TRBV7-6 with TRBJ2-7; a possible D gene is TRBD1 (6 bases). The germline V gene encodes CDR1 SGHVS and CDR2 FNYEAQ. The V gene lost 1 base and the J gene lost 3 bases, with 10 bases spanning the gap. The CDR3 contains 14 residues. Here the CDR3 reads CASSLGQGNYEQYF. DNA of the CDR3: TGTGCCAGCAGCTTAGGGCAGGGGAACTACGAGCAGTACTTC.

CDR3 sequence reads: CASSPSGGFQGDEQYF. The DNA of the CDR3 is TGTGCCAGCAGTCCGTCAGGGGGCTTCCAAGGGGACGAGCAGTACTTC. The genes are TRBV27 and TRBJ2-7, with 8 bases fitting TRBD1. Germline V CDR1 and CDR2: MNHEY, SMNVEV (reference sequence). The CDR3 sequence is 16 residues long. J gave up 5 bases and V 5 bases, and 14 bases lay outside the gene matches.

For the CDR3, the DNA is TGTGCCAGCAGACTGACAGGGGAGGGCACTGAAGCTTTCTTT. Its translation: CASRLTGEGTEAFF. The chain couples TRBV27 to TRBJ1-1, with 8 bases identical to TRBD1. The CDR3 sequence is 14 residues long. Trimming at V came to 6 bases and at J to 4 bases, leaving 7 bases not matched to a gene. Germline V gene lookup returns CDR1 MNHEY and CDR2 SMNVEV (reference sequence).

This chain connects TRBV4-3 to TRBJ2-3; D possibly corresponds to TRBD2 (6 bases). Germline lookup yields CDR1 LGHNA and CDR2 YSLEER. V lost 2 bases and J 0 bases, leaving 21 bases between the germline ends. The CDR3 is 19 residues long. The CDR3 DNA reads TGCGCCAGCAGCCAATTTTTAACGCGGGAAGGAATGAGCACAGATACGCAGTATTTT. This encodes CASSQFLTREGMSTDTQYF.

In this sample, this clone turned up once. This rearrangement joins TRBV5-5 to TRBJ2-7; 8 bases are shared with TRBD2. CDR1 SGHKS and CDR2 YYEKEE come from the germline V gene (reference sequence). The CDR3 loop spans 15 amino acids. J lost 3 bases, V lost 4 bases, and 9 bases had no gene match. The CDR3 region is CASSPSGSWIYEQYF. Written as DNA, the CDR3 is TGTGCCAGCAGCCCCAGCGGGAGTTGGATCTACGAGCAGTACTTC. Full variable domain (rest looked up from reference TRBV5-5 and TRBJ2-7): DAGVTQSPTHLIKTRGQQVTLRCSPISGHKSVSWYQQVLGQGPQFIFQYYEKEERGRGNFPDRFSARQFPNYSSELNVNALLLGDSALYLCASSPSGSWIYEQYFGPGTRLTVT.

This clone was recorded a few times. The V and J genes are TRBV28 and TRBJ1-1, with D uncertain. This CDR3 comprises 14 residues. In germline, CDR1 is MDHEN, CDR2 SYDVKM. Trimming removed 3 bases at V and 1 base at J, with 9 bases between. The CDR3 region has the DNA TGTGCCAGCAGTTTTCGGTTAGCGAACACTGAAGCTTTCTTT. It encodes CASSFRLANTEAFF.

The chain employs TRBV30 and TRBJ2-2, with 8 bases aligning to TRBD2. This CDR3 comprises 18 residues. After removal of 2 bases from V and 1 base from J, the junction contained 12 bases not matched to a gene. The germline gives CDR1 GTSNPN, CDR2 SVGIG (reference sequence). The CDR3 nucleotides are TGTGCCTGGAGTCCTACATTGGTAGCGGGAAAGAACACCGGGGAGCTGTTTTTT. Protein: CAWSPTLVAGKNTGELFF.